This TCR beta chain was identified during a study of graft-versus-host responses after intestinal transplantation. Across the whole study: The recipients all started with anti-thymocyte globulin induction and then took tacrolimus and steroids for approximately 3 years.

Remarks on this clone: Its antigen is unidentified.

CDR3 size: 15 residues. V lost 0 bases, J lost 6 bases, and 10 bases lay in between. The germline V gene has CDR1 SGHRS and CDR2 YFSETQ. The method was immunoSEQ multiplex PCR; TCRdb's version includes in-frame clones alone and lacks a portion of them. The data hold some 110,000 clones, with roughly 87% observed a single time. The specimen was unstimulated CD4+ T cells sorted from spleen or lymph node cells, collected before intestinal transplant. The V gene is TRBV5-1, the J gene TRBJ1-6; weak D call: TRBD1 (6 bases). The TCR sequence derives from a human donor who received an intestinal transplant. The CDR3 nucleotides are TGCGCCAGCAGCTTGGACGGGGGCCGTAATTCACCCCTCCACTTT. Its protein product is CASSLDGGRNSPLHF.